The present entry profiles one T cell receptor (beta chain) with its context. The data stem from a study of blood T cell repertoires in COVID-19. On the study more broadly: Acute-phase and convalescent COVID-19 samples originated in the United States, Italy and Spain. T cells, B-cell-depleted T cells, or PBMCs supplied cDNA or gDNA.

In the original workflow: By means of reference gene primer amplification, nucleated cell counts were estimated. Assay used: immunoSEQ multiplex PCR; TCRdb lists only in-frame clones, some missing. D and trimming come from the DNA, and the V and J calls and clone size come from that table. Among roughly 100,000 clones listed, 75% to 95% were seen once. V lost 0 bases, J lost 8 bases, and 5 bases stayed unmatched. Germline V gives CDR1 SGHRS, CDR2 YFSETQ. This CDR3 has 15 residues. V and J are TRBV5-1 and TRBJ1-2, with 12 bases aligning to TRBD1. This clonotype was sampled from a woman aged 50 to 65 in a cohort sampled during active COVID-19. The sequenced sample was peripheral blood. CDR3 in amino acids: CASSLGDRGRRGYTF. The CDR3 DNA reads as TGCGCCAGCAGCTTGGGGGACAGGGGGCGCAGGGGCTACACCTTC.